A selection of T cell receptor beta chains follows, all from one sample in a study of tumor-infiltrating lymphocytes in primary liver carcinoma. One entry per CDR3 protein, called by TCRdb with MiXCR from the multiplex PCR reads. Counted here are about 99,000 distinct CDR3 sequences, approximately 71% occurring once; the ten biggest clones make up over 9.5%. Sequenced sample: liver tumor tissue from sampling region 5. Receptor source: a woman aged 55-70 years with primary liver carcinoma and hepatitis B virus infection. Each CDR3 is given with its conserved first and last residue. A D gene is named only where the DNA matches it firmly. For some rows the clone size is stated as once, few or many, or as a class when expanded; others skip it.

v_call: TRBV6-1
j_call: TRBJ2-3
clone_size: few
d_call: NA
cdr3_aa: CASSELTDTDTQYF
cdr3_nt: TGTGCCAGCAGTGAGCTGACGGACACAGATACGCAGTATTTC

v_call: TRBV11-3
j_call: TRBJ2-1
clone_size: NA
d_call: NA
cdr3_aa: CASSLGESNEWFF
cdr3_nt: TGTGCCAGCAGCTTAGGAGAGAGCAATGAGTGGTTCTTC

v_call: TRBV11-2
j_call: TRBJ2-1
clone_size: NA
d_call: NA
cdr3_aa: CVSSLDWDDEQFF
cdr3_nt: TGTGTAAGCAGCTTGGACTGGGACGATGAGCAGTTCTTC

v_call: TRBV28
j_call: TRBJ1-1
clone_size: NA
d_call: NA
cdr3_aa: CASSLRLGRRNTEAFF
cdr3_nt: TGTGCCAGCAGTTTGCGTCTCGGGCGGAGGAACACTGAAGCTTTCTTT

v_call: TRBV20-1
j_call: TRBJ1-5
clone_size: NA
d_call: NA
cdr3_aa: CSAREGGRSNQPQHF
cdr3_nt: TGCAGTGCTAGAGAGGGAGGGCGGAGCAATCAGCCCCAGCATTTT

v_call: TRBV6-1
j_call: TRBJ1-5
clone_size: NA
d_call: NA
cdr3_aa: CASKNLTNPQHF
cdr3_nt: TGTGCCAGCAAGAATCTGACTAACCCCCAGCATTTT

v_call: TRBV5-1
j_call: TRBJ2-4
clone_size: many
d_call: TRBD1
cdr3_aa: CASSLAPTQGAGKNIQYF
cdr3_nt: TGCGCCAGCAGCTTGGCCCCTACACAGGGGGCTGGCAAAAACATTCAGTACTTC

v_call: TRBV6-5
j_call: TRBJ2-7
clone_size: NA
d_call: NA
cdr3_aa: CSSSYSGWQGTYEQYF
cdr3_nt: TGTTCCAGCAGCTACTCCGGTTGGCAGGGGACCTACGAGCAGTATTTC

v_call: TRBV6-5
j_call: TRBJ1-1
clone_size: NA
d_call: NA
cdr3_aa: CASSSGGAQGWTESFF
cdr3_nt: TGTGCCAGCAGTAGTGGAGGGGCCCAGGGATGGACTGAATCTTTCTTT

v_call: TRBV11-2
j_call: TRBJ1-2
clone_size: NA
d_call: NA
cdr3_aa: CASCLGTTGGGYTF
cdr3_nt: TGTGCCAGCTGCTTAGGCACTACGGGGGGTGGCTACACCTTC

v_call: TRBV11-2
j_call: TRBJ1-1
clone_size: medium-sized
d_call: NA
cdr3_aa: CASSLDRGPISF
cdr3_nt: TGTGCCAGCAGCTTAGATCGGGGCCCCATTTCTTTT

v_call: TRBV11-3
j_call: TRBJ2-4
clone_size: many
d_call: NA
cdr3_aa: CASSLDVQIAKNIQYF
cdr3_nt: TGTGCCAGCAGCTTAGACGTTCAGATAGCCAAAAACATTCAGTACTTC

v_call: TRBV11-3
j_call: TRBJ2-1
clone_size: NA
d_call: NA
cdr3_aa: CASSRSRAGSTYNEQFF
cdr3_nt: TGTGCCAGCAGCCGTTCCCGCGCCGGGAGCACGTACAATGAGCAGTTCTTC

v_call: TRBV6-5
j_call: TRBJ2-3
clone_size: many
d_call: TRBD2
cdr3_aa: CATRVSSGRGDTQYF
cdr3_nt: TGTGCCACACGAGTGAGTAGCGGGAGAGGAGATACGCAGTATTTT

v_call: TRBV18
j_call: TRBJ2-6
clone_size: NA
d_call: NA
cdr3_aa: CASSPFEGMAGANVLTF
cdr3_nt: TGTGCCAGCTCACCATTTGAGGGGATGGCTGGGGCCAACGTCCTGACTTTC

v_call: TRBV28
j_call: TRBJ2-1
clone_size: NA
d_call: NA
cdr3_aa: CASSSNKEQFF
cdr3_nt: TGTGCCAGCAGTTCGAACAAAGAGCAGTTCTTC

v_call: TRBV29-1
j_call: TRBJ2-3
clone_size: NA
d_call: NA
cdr3_aa: CSMADREGVYF
cdr3_nt: TGTAGCATGGCGGACAGGGAGGGAGTGTATTTT

v_call: TRBV28
j_call: TRBJ2-4
clone_size: many
d_call: NA
cdr3_aa: CASSLAGPNIQYF
cdr3_nt: TGTGCCAGCAGTTTAGCGGGCCCAAACATTCAGTACTTC

v_call: TRBV4-1
j_call: TRBJ1-5
clone_size: NA
d_call: TRBD1
cdr3_aa: CASSQVTGGGDQPQHF
cdr3_nt: TGCGCCAGCAGCCAAGTGACAGGGGGCGGCGATCAGCCCCAGCATTTT

v_call: TRBV6-1
j_call: TRBJ1-2
clone_size: many
d_call: NA
cdr3_aa: CASSESLRGNRGYTF
cdr3_nt: TGTGCCAGCAGTGAATCCCTTAGGGGGAACCGTGGCTACACCTTC

v_call: TRBV5-1
j_call: TRBJ2-5
clone_size: many
d_call: NA
cdr3_aa: CASSLMTGTQETQYF
cdr3_nt: TGCGCCAGCAGCCTAATGACAGGGACTCAAGAGACCCAGTACTTC

v_call: TRBV6-2/TRBV6-3
j_call: TRBJ2-7
clone_size: medium-sized
d_call: TRBD2
cdr3_aa: CASSTPRRGIYEQYF
cdr3_nt: TGTGCCAGCAGTACCCCGCGGCGGGGGATCTACGAGCAGTACTTC

v_call: TRBV29-1
j_call: TRBJ2-4
clone_size: NA
d_call: TRBD1
cdr3_aa: CSIGTGRGIQYF
cdr3_nt: TGCAGTATTGGGACAGGGCGGGGCATTCAGTACTTC

v_call: TRBV6-1
j_call: TRBJ2-7
clone_size: NA
d_call: TRBD2
cdr3_aa: CASTSGSGGRYYEQYF
cdr3_nt: TGTGCCAGTACTTCCGGGTCGGGGGGACGGTACTACGAGCAGTACTTC

v_call: TRBV28
j_call: TRBJ1-2
clone_size: many
d_call: TRBD1
cdr3_aa: CASSSSQGAYGYTF
cdr3_nt: TGTGCCAGCAGTTCAAGCCAGGGGGCCTATGGCTACACCTTC

v_call: TRBV10-2
j_call: TRBJ1-2
clone_size: NA
d_call: NA
cdr3_aa: CASNDRILNYDYTF
cdr3_nt: TGCGCCAGCAACGACAGGATCTTAAACTATGACTACACCTTC

v_call: TRBV5-1
j_call: TRBJ1-6
clone_size: few
d_call: TRBD1
cdr3_aa: CASSLGTGESPLHF
cdr3_nt: TGCGCCAGCAGCTTGGGAACAGGGGAATCACCCCTCCACTTT

v_call: TRBV12-3/TRBV12-4
j_call: TRBJ2-7
clone_size: many
d_call: TRBD2
cdr3_aa: CASSAAGGRSYEQYF
cdr3_nt: TGTGCCAGCAGCGCCGCGGGAGGGCGGTCGTACGAGCAGTACTTC

v_call: TRBV11-2
j_call: TRBJ2-3
clone_size: NA
d_call: NA
cdr3_aa: CASCLVGSTDMQCF
cdr3_nt: TGTGCCAGCTGCTTAGTTGGGAGCACAGATATGCAGTGTTTT

v_call: TRBV11-2
j_call: TRBJ2-3
clone_size: medium-sized
d_call: TRBD2
cdr3_aa: CASSPRLAGGINTQYF
cdr3_nt: TGTGCCAGCAGCCCCCGACTAGCGGGAGGGATCAATACGCAGTATTTT

v_call: TRBV14
j_call: TRBJ2-7
clone_size: many
d_call: TRBD2
cdr3_aa: CASSKDASGTNSYEQYF
cdr3_nt: TGTGCCAGCAGCAAGGACGCTAGCGGGACTAACTCATACGAGCAGTACTTC

v_call: TRBV29-1
j_call: TRBJ2-1
clone_size: many
d_call: TRBD2
cdr3_aa: CSVETHRTSGRGSYNEQFF
cdr3_nt: TGCAGCGTTGAGACGCACCGGACTAGCGGGAGAGGGTCCTACAATGAGCAGTTCTTC

v_call: TRBV7-8
j_call: TRBJ2-5
clone_size: NA
d_call: NA
cdr3_aa: CVSSLGFADQETQYF
cdr3_nt: TGTGTCAGCAGCCTAGGGTTCGCAGACCAAGAGACCCAGTACTTC

v_call: TRBV11-2
j_call: TRBJ2-7
clone_size: NA
d_call: NA
cdr3_aa: CTSSPRGTGAEQYF
cdr3_nt: TGTACCAGCAGCCCACGGGGGACGGGTGCCGAGCAGTACTTC

v_call: TRBV10-1
j_call: TRBJ1-1
clone_size: NA
d_call: NA
cdr3_aa: CASSVGQLSETFF
cdr3_nt: TGTGCCAGCAGTGTTGGACAGCTTAGTGAAACTTTCTTT

v_call: TRBV11-2
j_call: TRBJ1-2
clone_size: NA
d_call: TRBD1
cdr3_aa: CASSLDRNYAYTF
cdr3_nt: TGTGCCAGCAGCTTGGACAGGAACTATGCGTACACCTTC

v_call: TRBV4-1
j_call: TRBJ1-2
clone_size: NA
d_call: NA
cdr3_aa: CASSQDIVSPGGGYTF
cdr3_nt: TGCGCCAGCAGTCAAGATATCGTGAGCCCAGGTGGTGGCTACACCTTC

v_call: TRBV7-6
j_call: TRBJ1-1
clone_size: NA
d_call: NA
cdr3_aa: CVSSLGLANTEAFF
cdr3_nt: TGTGTCAGCAGCTTGGGACTGGCTAACACTGAAGCTTTCTTT

v_call: TRBV29-1
j_call: TRBJ1-2
clone_size: many
d_call: NA
cdr3_aa: CSVESGYLFNYGYTF
cdr3_nt: TGCAGCGTTGAATCTGGTTACCTTTTTAACTATGGCTACACCTTC

v_call: TRBV24-1
j_call: TRBJ2-1
clone_size: NA
d_call: TRBD2
cdr3_aa: CATSDLSGKFNEQFF
cdr3_nt: TGTGCCACCAGTGACCTTAGCGGGAAGTTTAATGAGCAGTTCTTC

v_call: TRBV6-6
j_call: TRBJ2-3
clone_size: NA
d_call: NA
cdr3_aa: CASSYGGRRTNTQFF
cdr3_nt: TGTGCCAGCAGTTATGGCGGGCGTCGCACAAATACGCAGTTTTTT

v_call: TRBV6-5
j_call: TRBJ2-3
clone_size: NA
d_call: TRBD2
cdr3_aa: CASRTSGNCDTQYF
cdr3_nt: TGTGCCAGCAGGACTAGCGGGAATTGTGATACGCAGTATTTT

v_call: TRBV7-9
j_call: TRBJ2-1
clone_size: NA
d_call: NA
cdr3_aa: CASSSPGEATYNEEFF
cdr3_nt: TGTGCCAGCAGCTCGCCGGGGGAGGCCACTTACAATGAGGAGTTCTTC

v_call: TRBV28
j_call: TRBJ2-7
clone_size: few
d_call: NA
cdr3_aa: CASSTPTPYEQYF
cdr3_nt: TGTGCCAGCAGTACCCCTACTCCCTACGAGCAGTACTTC

v_call: TRBV6-2/TRBV6-3
j_call: TRBJ2-7
clone_size: NA
d_call: NA
cdr3_aa: CASSRRDVHEQYF
cdr3_nt: TGTGCCAGCAGCCGCCGGGATGTTCACGAGCAGTACTTC

v_call: TRBV20-1
j_call: TRBJ1-5
clone_size: few
d_call: TRBD1
cdr3_aa: CSASDRAKSLITSNQPQHF
cdr3_nt: TGCAGTGCCTCGGACAGGGCAAAGAGCCTGATCACTAGCAATCAGCCCCAGCATTTT

v_call: TRBV11-2
j_call: TRBJ2-2
clone_size: NA
d_call: NA
cdr3_aa: CTSSLDHQAGELFF
cdr3_nt: TGTACCAGCAGCTTAGATCATCAGGCCGGGGAGTTGTTTTTT

v_call: TRBV11-2
j_call: TRBJ1-2
clone_size: once
d_call: NA
cdr3_aa: CASSPDTIYGYNF
cdr3_nt: TGTGCCAGCAGCCCGGACACAATTTATGGCTACAACTTC

v_call: TRBV6-1
j_call: TRBJ2-1
clone_size: many
d_call: NA
cdr3_aa: CASSGIRDEQFF
cdr3_nt: TGTGCCAGCAGTGGAATAAGGGATGAGCAGTTCTTC

v_call: TRBV7-8
j_call: TRBJ2-3
clone_size: NA
d_call: TRBD2
cdr3_aa: CAGTPVTSADKQYF
cdr3_nt: TGTGCCGGCACCCCGGTGACTAGCGCGGATAAGCAGTATTTT

v_call: TRBV6-5
j_call: TRBJ1-1
clone_size: NA
d_call: NA
cdr3_aa: CACSIQDFYTEAFF
cdr3_nt: TGTGCCTGCAGTATCCAGGACTTCTACACTGAAGCTTTCTTT

v_call: TRBV11-3
j_call: TRBJ2-1
clone_size: NA
d_call: NA
cdr3_aa: CASSLGTSDIYEQFF
cdr3_nt: TGCGCCAGCAGCCTAGGGACCAGCGACATCTATGAGCAGTTCTTC

v_call: TRBV6-2/TRBV6-3
j_call: TRBJ2-1
clone_size: NA
d_call: NA
cdr3_aa: CTSSYSIRSTYNEQFF
cdr3_nt: TGTACCAGCAGTTACTCGATCAGGAGTACATACAATGAGCAGTTCTTC

v_call: TRBV4-2
j_call: TRBJ2-7
clone_size: NA
d_call: TRBD2
cdr3_aa: CASSWTSRGEHYF
cdr3_nt: TGTGCCAGCAGCTGGACTAGCAGGGGAGAGCACTACTTC

v_call: TRBV11-2
j_call: TRBJ2-5
clone_size: NA
d_call: TRBD2
cdr3_aa: CASSPVGLAGKETQYF
cdr3_nt: TGTGCCAGCAGCCCGGTCGGACTAGCGGGAAAAGAGACCCAGTACTTC